This TCR beta chain is from a study of blood T cell repertoires in COVID-19 (TCRdb year 2020). Regarding the complete study: The collaborator samples originated in the United States, Italy and Spain and spanned the acute and convalescent phases of COVID-19. The prospective study material was composed of cDNA or gDNA derived from T cells, B-cell-depleted T cells, or PBMCs. Subjects who had been exposed to COVID-19, were actively infected with it, or had recovered from it provided the deeply sampled blood TCRbeta repertoires that made up the dataset. A freely available public database, intended as a resource for researchers studying the immune response to SARS-CoV-2, is where the repertoires were released. Samples came from the ongoing ImmuneRACE study (first 160 participants) plus 1,254 subjects from 6 global collaborators. A de-identified subject ID, COVID-19 status, age in years and sex were almost always included in the sample metadata. HLA class I and class II types, where available, came from metadata supplied by the sample provider rather than from assay-based typing.

The collaborating institutions used their own protocols to collect whole blood in K2EDTA tubes. For TCRbeta analysis, collaborators shipped samples as frozen whole blood, isolated PBMCs, or DNA extracted from either of those sample types. Paper-wide results and their limitations: How much clinical and demographic metadata was included differed by source and by participant, and the metadata was provided uncurated.

In regard to this clone: What this receptor recognizes is not known. No base quality values were provided; no much bigger clone lies one nucleotide off.

Sequences LGHDT (CDR1) and YNNKEL (CDR2) are obtained from the germline V gene (reference sequence). V is cut by 3 bases and J by 3 bases, and the space between the germline ends is 8 bases. The CDR3 spans 13 residues, from the cysteine through the phenylalanine. The sequence is cut down to CDR3 DNA, 39 bases in frame from base 1. The immunoSEQ Assay, a bias-controlled multiplex PCR, was used to amplify TCRbeta CDR3 regions from genomic DNA. The paper's data handling went like this. Within the assay, amplification of reference gene primers was used to estimate how many nucleated cells each sample contained. To quantify the absolute abundance of each unique TCRbeta CDR3 rearrangement, sequence reads were collapsed and filtered. For each sample, productive Simpson clonality was calculated by taking the square root of Simpson's diversity index across productive rearrangements. This immuneACCESS table, as held by TCRdb, lists in-frame sequences with V and J called but not all clones. Of the missing ones, under half trace to an unresolved V gene in checked studies; the others have no known cause. Clone size and the V and J calls come from that table; the DNA yielded D and trimming. Across this sample there are roughly 53,000 clones, with approximately 91% seen only once. Jointly, the top ten make up approximately 3% of the sample.

Sequencing was done on a sample of peripheral blood. The clonotype comes from a human donor in a cohort sampled during active COVID-19. Here the chain combines TRBV3-1 (or the pseudogene TRBV3-2) and TRBJ1-1; no D gene is confidently identified. The sequenced DNA is TGTGCCAGCAGCCAGTTCGGGTACACTGAAGCTTTCTTT. It translates to CASSQFGYTEAFF.